These T cell receptor beta chains were read from a single sample in a study of blood T cells in healthy people across ages. TCRdb re-derived calls from the 5' RACE reads in MiXCR, one entry per CDR3 protein. The top ten hold roughly 34% of the sample, which has about 640,000 distinct CDR3 sequences, approximately 50% seen once. The sample taken for sequencing was blood. The receptors derive from a man between 60 and 75 years old in good health. CDR3s include the opening cysteine and the closing phenylalanine or tryptophan. A D gene is named only where the DNA matches it firmly. For some rows the clone size is stated as once, few or many, or as a class when expanded; others skip it.

d_call j_call cdr3_length clone_size v_call cdr3_aa cdr3_nt
TRBD1 TRBJ1-2 14 . TRBV28 CASSPGTGRSGYTF TGTGCCAGCAGCCCCGGGACAGGGCGAAGTGGCTACACCTTC
TRBD2 TRBJ2-2 13 . TRBV29-1 CSVGAGGPGELFF TGCAGCGTTGGAGCGGGGGGGCCCGGGGAGCTGTTTTTT
. TRBJ2-2 15 many TRBV20-1 CSAIAGDRATGELFF TGCAGTGCTATAGCAGGGGATAGAGCCACCGGGGAGCTGTTTTTT
. TRBJ2-4 15 . TRBV6-1 CASSEGRGAKNIQYF TGTGCCAGCAGTGAGGGTCGGGGGGCCAAAAACATTCAGTACTTC
. TRBJ1-1 13 . TRBV6-5 CASSYFWNTEAFF TGTGCCAGCAGTTACTTTTGGAACACTGAAGCTTTCTTT
. TRBJ1-1 14 . TRBV7-2 CTEQLQAANTEAFF TGTACCGAGCAGCTCCAGGCAGCTAACACTGAAGCTTTCTTT
. TRBJ2-5 11 . TRBV10-3 CAISIQETQYF TGTGCCATCAGTATACAAGAGACCCAGTACTTC
. TRBJ1-5 13 . TRBV10-3 CAIRDSRDQPQHF TGTGCCATCAGGGACAGCCGGGATCAGCCCCAGCATTTT
TRBD1 TRBJ2-7 17 few TRBV5-1 CASSSTPADRGPYEQYF TGCGCCAGCAGCTCCACCCCTGCGGACAGGGGGCCGTACGAGCAGTACTTC
. TRBJ2-7 14 once TRBV6-1 CASTGVARLYEQYF TGTGCCAGCACAGGGGTCGCGCGGCTCTACGAGCAGTACTTC
TRBD2 TRBJ2-1 13 once TRBV29-1 CSVSSGGANEQFF TGCAGCGTGTCTAGCGGGGGGGCAAATGAGCAGTTCTTC
TRBD2 TRBJ2-7 15 few TRBV4-1 CASSQEAGESYEQYF TGCGCCAGCAGCCAAGAGGCGGGGGAGTCCTACGAGCAGTACTTC
TRBD1 TRBJ2-1 15 . TRBV6-5 CASRPTGANNGELFF TGTGCCAGCAGGCCAACAGGGGCGAACAACGGGGAGCTGTTCTTC
. TRBJ1-2 13 . TRBV29-1 CSVATLEHYGYTF TGCAGCGTCGCCACTCTTGAGCACTATGGCTACACCTTC
. TRBJ1-2 13 few TRBV6-2/TRBV6-3 CASSFQRARGYTF TGTGCCAGCAGTTTTCAAAGGGCGCGGGGCTACACCTTC
TRBD2 TRBJ2-1 11 . TRBV29-1 CSVESGGLQFF TGCAGCGTTGAATCGGGAGGGCTGCAGTTCTTC
TRBD1 TRBJ1-1 13 few TRBV29-1 CSAQGGQNTEAFF TGCAGCGCCCAAGGGGGCCAGAACACTGAAGCTTTCTTT
TRBD1 TRBJ1-5 13 . TRBV6-1 CASNRQGVEPQHF TGTGCCAGCAATAGACAGGGCGTGGAGCCCCAGCATTTT
TRBD2 TRBJ2-1 16 . TRBV3-1 CASSRNSGGGPDEQFF TGTGCCAGCAGTCGGAATAGCGGGGGGGGACCAGATGAGCAGTTCTTC
TRBD1 TRBJ2-1 14 . TRBV20-1 CSAKPGQGYNEQFF TGCAGTGCTAAGCCGGGACAGGGCTACAATGAGCAGTTCTTC
. TRBJ1-6 14 . TRBV11-2 CASRASRESSPLHF TGTGCCAGCAGGGCCTCCAGGGAAAGCTCACCCCTCCACTTT
. TRBJ1-1 14 . TRBV20-1 CSASSSTVNTEAFF TGCAGTGCTAGTAGCTCGACGGTGAACACTGAAGCTTTCTTT